This T cell receptor beta chain originates from a study of shared clonotypes between healthy human individuals. Findings and limits, study-wide: Only blood was sampled, and tissue TCR repertoires likely differ from blood ones.

There are 16 residues in the CDR3. Germline lookup yields CDR1 SGHNT and CDR2 YYREEE (reference sequence). Deep-level settings were used for running the assay. DNA input for the unsorted PBMC replicate PCRs was roughly 290 ng, approximately 30,000 T cell genomes. Authors' data handling: Filtering differed, since immunoSEQ gave only junction sequences and no quality scores. Assay used: immunoSEQ multiplex PCR; TCRdb lists only in-frame clones, some missing. V, J and clone size derive from that table, while D and trimming were established from the DNA sequence. The table lists about 500,000 clones, approximately 77% of them singletons. A remark on this clone: Its antigen is still unknown. The junction and the germline gene differ at one end; a read error may be behind it.

The sample taken for sequencing was PBMCs. J is TRBJ2-2 and V is TRBV5-4; TRBD2 agrees at 7 bases. The source of this sequence is a woman aged 40 to 50 in good health. Some clones in this sample may be carry-over from other donors' samples. The CDR3 reads CASSRTGGRSAGELFF. The CDR3 DNA is TGTGCAAGCAGTCGCACTGGCGGGAGATCCGCCGGGGAGCTGTTTTTT. The complete variable domain, with remaining parts taken from reference TRBV5-4 and TRBJ2-2, reads ETGVTQSPTHLIKTRGQQVTLRCSSQSGHNTVSWYQQALGQGPQFIFQYYREEENGRGNFPPRFSGLQFPNYSSELNVNALELDDSALYLCASSRTGGRSAGELFFGEGSRLTVL.